The TCR beta chain under discussion was sequenced for a study of T cell responses to AZD1222 COVID-19 vaccine. Notes on the study in general: Of spike-specific TCRs, nearly half reportedly target regions left unmutated in variants. Every sample of the repertoires postdated the peak T cell response.

Note on this clone: The antigen remains undetermined.

In germline, CDR1 is MNHEY, CDR2 SVGAGI. The J segment lost 4 bases and the V segment lost 6 bases, leaving 3 bases of the junction unmatched. CDR3 length: 13 residues. The table came from immunoSEQ multiplex PCR; TCRdb's copy has only in-frame clones and leaves some out. The sample shows 65,000 to 80,000 clones, about 92% of them seen only once. The chain combines TRBV6-5 with TRBJ1-3, with 7 bases that match TRBD1. The sequence was collected from an adult in good health. The starting material was peripheral blood, obtained on day 0 of MenACWY control vaccination. The CDR3 loop is CASRRGLGNTIYF. In DNA, the CDR3 is TGTGCCAGCAGGAGGGGGCTAGGAAACACCATATATTTT.